These 17 T cell receptor beta chains were all obtained from the same sample, sequenced in a study of shared clonotypes between healthy human individuals. Repertoires were generated with immunoSEQ multiplex PCR, while TCRdb's copy carries only in-frame clones and drops some. In the table there are over a million clones, approximately 98% of which are singletons. Source material: naive CD4+ T cells sorted from blood. Noted subset: CD45RA+ positively selected. The receptors stem from a man aged 30 to 45 in good health.

The chain couples TRBV29-1 to TRBJ2-1; 10 bases map to TRBD1. There are 17 residues in the CDR3. CDR1 is SQVTM and CDR2 is ANQGSEA in the germline V gene. Unmatched junction bases numbered 12, after V lost 4 bases and J lost 3 bases. The CDR3: CSVGSIPGQGFYNEQFF. The CDR3 coding sequence is TGCAGCGTTGGCTCCATTCCGGGACAGGGGTTCTACAATGAGCAGTTCTTC.

The chain combines TRBV18 with TRBJ1-1; D perhaps matches TRBD1 (6 bases). V was trimmed by 5 bases and J by 4 bases, leaving 20 bases between them. CDR1 and CDR2 from the germline V gene are KGHSH and LQKENI. This CDR3 is built from 16 residues. CDR3 protein: CASSAKGGGGGTEAFF. The CDR3 DNA sequence: TGTGCCAGCTCAGCCAAGGGGGGTGGCGGAGGCACTGAAGCTTTCTTT. The variable domain in full, completed from reference TRBV18 and TRBJ1-1, reads NAGVMQNPRHLVRRRGQEARLRCSPMKGHSHVYWYRQLPEEGLKFMVYLQKENIIDESGMPKERFSAEFPKEGPSILRIQQVVRGDSAAYFCASSAKGGGGGTEAFFGQGTRLTVV.

This chain connects TRBV28 to TRBJ1-3, with 7 nucleotides matching TRBD1. The CDR3 runs to 17 residues. CDR1 and CDR2 (germline): MDHEN, SYDVKM. With 5 bases clipped from V and 4 bases from J, the junction kept 14 bases outside the gene matches. Here the CDR3 DNA reads TGTGCCAGCAGTCCCTGGGGGGACAGCCGACCCGGAAACACCATATATTTT. Protein sequence: CASSPWGDSRPGNTIYF.

A remark on this clone: Other DNA sequences in this sample translate to the same CDR3. The chain couples TRBV10-3 to TRBJ2-1, with no clear D. The CDR3 totals 13 residues. Germline V gene data show CDR1 as ENHRY and CDR2 as SYGVKD. V was pared by 2 bases and J by 7 bases, with 9 bases between. CDR3 nucleotides: TGTGCCATCAGTGAGGGTCGGTCGAATGAGCAGTTCTTC. It yields the protein CAISEGRSNEQFF.

The V gene is TRBV2, the J gene TRBJ1-1; tentative D call: TRBD1 (5 bases). Germline V gene data show CDR1 as SNHLY and CDR2 as FYNNEI. CDR3 size: 15 residues. Trimming left V 5 bases short and J 11 bases short, with 24 bases between. The CDR3 region has the DNA TGTGCCAGCAGTTCCCTAGTAAGGGACTCGACTCGGGCTTTCTTT. Protein product: CASSSLVRDSTRAFF.

The gene calls are TRBV4-3 and TRBJ2-3, with 7 bases fitting TRBD1. Germline CDR1 LGHNA, CDR2 YSLEER. Trimming took 1 base from V and 5 from J; bases not matched to a gene: 6. The CDR3 contains 15 residues. The CDR3 DNA is TGCGCCAGCAGCCAAGCAGGGGGAGTAAGAGATACGCAGTATTTT. Translating gives CASSQAGGVRDTQYF.

This clone was detected once. V is TRBV6-5 and J is TRBJ1-3; D may be TRBD1 (6 bases). The CDR3 sequence is 16 residues long. The germline V and J ends were trimmed by 0 bases and 0 bases, with 9 bases remaining between them. The germline V gene has CDR1 MNHEY and CDR2 SVGAGI. The chain's CDR3 is CASSYSRGTSGNTIYF. Here the CDR3 DNA reads TGTGCCAGCAGTTACTCGAGGGGGACCTCTGGAAACACCATATATTTT.

The chain links TRBV29-1 to TRBJ2-7, with unresolved D. Trimming took 2 bases from V and 0 from J, leaving 8 bases between them. The CDR3 has 13 residues. Germline-derived CDR1 and CDR2 are SQVTM and ANQGSEA. The CDR3 bases are TGCAGCGTTGAAAGCCAGAACTCCTACGAGCAGTACTTC. As protein: CSVESQNSYEQYF.

The rearrangement joins TRBV21-1 to TRBJ2-1. TRBV21-1 constitutes a pseudogene. This CDR3 has 14 amino acids. The CDR3: CASSNLRRHNEQFF. In nucleotides, the CDR3 is TGTGCCAGCAGCAATCTTCGTAGGCACAATGAGCAGTTCTTC.

Here the CDR3 DNA reads TGTGCCAGCTCACCCGGGGGGGCCCCGGGGAGCTCCTACAATGAGCAGTTCTTC. Protein sequence: CASSPGGAPGSSYNEQFF. The chain combines TRBV18 with TRBJ2-1; 8 nucleotides agree with TRBD2. The J segment lost 0 bases and the V segment lost 3 bases, leaving 10 bases of the junction unmatched. CDR3 length: 18 residues. CDR1 and CDR2 from the germline V gene are KGHSH and LQKENI.

The chain employs TRBV30 and TRBJ2-7; TRBD1 matches at 7 bases. The CDR3 sequence is 13 residues long. V trimming: 0 bases; J trimming: 6 bases; junction bases outside the gene matches: 5. Germline V gene data show CDR1 as GTSNPN and CDR2 as SVGIG (reference sequence). CDR3 amino acids: CAWSVLYRGEQYF. The CDR3 nucleotides read TGTGCCTGGAGTGTCCTTTACAGGGGCGAGCAGTACTTC.

In DNA, the CDR3 is TGCGCCAGCAGCCGACCGGGACAGGGGCCTGAGCAGTTCTTC. Amino acid sequence: CASSRPGQGPEQFF. The chain uses TRBV4-1 and TRBJ2-1, with TRBD1 matching 10 bases. Germline V lookup: CDR1 MGHRA, CDR2 YSYEKL. J gave up 9 bases and V 4 bases, and 6 bases lay outside the gene matches. This CDR3 is 14 amino acids long.

This chain links TRBV21-1 with TRBJ1-5. TRBV21-1 has pseudogene status. The CDR3 has 16 amino acids. The CDR3: CASSKREGTSNQPQHF. The CDR3, as DNA: TGTGCCAGCAGCAAAAGGGAGGGGACCAGCAATCAGCCCCAGCATTTT.

The V call is TRBV7-8, the J call TRBJ1-5; D is perhaps TRBD1 (6 bases). CDR1 is SGHVS and CDR2 is FQNEAQ in the germline V gene. There are 16 residues in the CDR3. Trimming left V 0 bases short and J 5 bases short, with 14 bases between. This CDR3 reads CASSLAPRTAYQPQHF. DNA of the CDR3: TGTGCCAGCAGCTTAGCTCCGAGGACAGCCTATCAGCCCCAGCATTTT.

V gene TRBV18 combines with J gene TRBJ1-4, with D uncertain. Germline CDR1 is KGHSH and CDR2 is LQKENI. The CDR3 runs 16 residues. Trimming removed 0 bases from V and 4 bases from J, with 12 bases in between. The CDR3 loop reads CASSPPDKALNEKLFF. The CDR3 DNA sequence: TGTGCCAGCTCACCACCTGACAAGGCCCTTAATGAAAAACTGTTTTTT.

The chain is built from TRBV7-8 and TRBJ2-3, with TRBD2 as a possible D gene (6 bases). Trimming left V 1 base short and J 6 bases short, with 14 bases between. There are 15 residues in the CDR3. The germline gives CDR1 SGHVS, CDR2 FQNEAQ. For the CDR3, the DNA is TGTGCCAGCAGCTTAGTGCCCGGGAGCGGGGATACGCAGTATTTT. Its translation is CASSLVPGSGDTQYF.

Comments on this clone: The same CDR3 can be traced to other DNA sequences in this sample. The chain combines TRBV6-5 with TRBJ2-2; D is undetermined. Trimming removed 2 bases from V and 5 bases from J, with 6 bases in between. This CDR3 is 13 amino acids long. Germline V lookup: CDR1 MNHEY, CDR2 SVGAGI. This CDR3 reads CASSYVGTGELFF. DNA for the CDR3: TGTGCCAGCAGTTACGTGGGAACCGGGGAGCTGTTTTTT.